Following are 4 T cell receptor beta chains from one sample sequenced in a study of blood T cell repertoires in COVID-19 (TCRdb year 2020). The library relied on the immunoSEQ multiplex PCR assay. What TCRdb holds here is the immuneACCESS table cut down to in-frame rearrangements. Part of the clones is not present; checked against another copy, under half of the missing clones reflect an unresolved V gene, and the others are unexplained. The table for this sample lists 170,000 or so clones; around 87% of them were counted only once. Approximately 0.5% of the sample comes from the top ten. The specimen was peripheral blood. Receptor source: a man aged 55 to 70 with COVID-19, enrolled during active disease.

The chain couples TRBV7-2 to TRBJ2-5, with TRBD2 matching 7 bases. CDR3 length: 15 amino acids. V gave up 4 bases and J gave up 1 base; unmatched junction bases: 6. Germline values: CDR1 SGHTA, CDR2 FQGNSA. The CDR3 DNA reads TGTGCCAGCAGCTCCCGTCGGGGGGTCCAAGAGACCCAGTACTTC. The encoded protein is CASSSRRGVQETQYF. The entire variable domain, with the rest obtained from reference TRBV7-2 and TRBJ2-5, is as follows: GAGVSQSPSNKVTEKGKDVELRCDPISGHTALYWYRQSLGQGLEFLIYFQGNSAPDKSGLPSDRFSAERTGGSVSTLTIQRTQQEDSAVYLCASSSRRGVQETQYFGPGTRLLVL.

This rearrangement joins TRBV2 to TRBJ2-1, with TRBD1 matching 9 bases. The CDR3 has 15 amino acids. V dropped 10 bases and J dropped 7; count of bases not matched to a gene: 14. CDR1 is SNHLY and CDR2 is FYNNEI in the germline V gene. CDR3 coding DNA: TGTGCCACCTCAATCGGGACAGGGTTTAGGAATGAGCAGTTCTTC. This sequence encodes CATSIGTGFRNEQFF.

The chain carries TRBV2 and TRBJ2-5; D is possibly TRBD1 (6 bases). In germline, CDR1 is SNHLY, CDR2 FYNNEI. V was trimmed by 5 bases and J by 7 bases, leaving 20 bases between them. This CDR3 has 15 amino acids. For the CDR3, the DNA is TGTGCCAGCAGTCCGCCGCCAGGGGATAGTGGGACCCAGTACTTC. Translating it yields CASSPPPGDSGTQYF.

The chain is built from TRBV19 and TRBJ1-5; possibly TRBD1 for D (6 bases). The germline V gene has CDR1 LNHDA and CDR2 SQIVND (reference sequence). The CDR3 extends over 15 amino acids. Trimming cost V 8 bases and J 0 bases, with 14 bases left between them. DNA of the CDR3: TGTGCCAGTGTAGAGCAGGGGTATAGCAATCAGCCCCAGCATTTT. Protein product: CASVEQGYSNQPQHF.